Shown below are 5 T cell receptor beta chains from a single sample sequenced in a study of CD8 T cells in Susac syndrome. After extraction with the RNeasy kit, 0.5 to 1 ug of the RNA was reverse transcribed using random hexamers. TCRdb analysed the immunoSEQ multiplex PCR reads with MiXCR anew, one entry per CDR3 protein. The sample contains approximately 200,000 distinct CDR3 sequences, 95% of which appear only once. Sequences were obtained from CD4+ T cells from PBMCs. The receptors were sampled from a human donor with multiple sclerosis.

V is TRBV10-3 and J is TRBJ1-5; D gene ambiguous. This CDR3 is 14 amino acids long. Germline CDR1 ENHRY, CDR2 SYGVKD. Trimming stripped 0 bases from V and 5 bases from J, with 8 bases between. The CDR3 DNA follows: TGTGCCATCAGTGAGTCGACAAGGGATCAGCCCCAGCATTTT. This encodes CAISESTRDQPQHF.

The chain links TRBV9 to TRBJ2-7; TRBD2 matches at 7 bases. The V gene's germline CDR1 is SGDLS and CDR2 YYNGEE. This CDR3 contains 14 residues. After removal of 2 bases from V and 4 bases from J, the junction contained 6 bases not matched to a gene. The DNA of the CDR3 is TGTGCCAGCAGCGTCTGGGCAGCGGGATACGAGCAGTACTTC. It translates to CASSVWAAGYEQYF.

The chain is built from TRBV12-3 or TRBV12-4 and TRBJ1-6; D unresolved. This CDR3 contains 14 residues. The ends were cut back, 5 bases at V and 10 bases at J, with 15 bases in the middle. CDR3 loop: CASSPDQTDSPLHF. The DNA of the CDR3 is TGTGCCAGCAGTCCCGACCAAACGGACTCACCCCTCCACTTT.

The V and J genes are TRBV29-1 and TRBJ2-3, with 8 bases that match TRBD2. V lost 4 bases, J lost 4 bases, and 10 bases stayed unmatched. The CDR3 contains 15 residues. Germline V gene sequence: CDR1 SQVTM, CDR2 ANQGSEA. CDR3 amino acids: CSVAPGGGSADTQYF. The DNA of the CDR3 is TGCAGCGTTGCCCCGGGGGGGGGTTCCGCAGATACGCAGTATTTT.

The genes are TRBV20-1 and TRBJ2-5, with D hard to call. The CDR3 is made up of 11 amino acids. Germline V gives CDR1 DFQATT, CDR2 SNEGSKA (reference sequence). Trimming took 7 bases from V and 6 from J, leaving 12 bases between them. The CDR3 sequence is CSVPTRKTQYF. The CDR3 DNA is TGCAGTGTCCCCACTCGAAAGACCCAGTACTTC.